A few counts support the clone carrying this TCR beta chain. Unique molecular identifiers were incorporated into the prepared TCRbeta library. In TCRdb, the PCR reads were re-called with MiXCR into one record per CDR3 protein. In the table there are about 900,000 distinct CDR3 sequences, 25% to 30% of which are singletons. This specimen belongs to a study of T-cell reconstitution after alpha-beta-depleted transplantation in children. The CDR3 extends over 13 amino acids. The ends were cut back, 4 bases at V and 7 bases at J, with 12 bases in the middle. CDR1 is KGHDR and CDR2 is SFDVKD in the germline V gene.

V and J are TRBV24-1 and TRBJ1-2; D gene ambiguous. Sequences were derived from PBMCs, mostly from graft donor cells, sampled 360 days after TCRalphabeta/CD19-depleted stem cell transplant. This sequence originates from a boy under two years old who had a stem cell transplant for SCID, so the T cells may come from the graft donor. CDR3 in amino acids: CATSDSGAAGYTF. Here the CDR3 DNA reads TGTGCCACCAGTGACTCGGGCGCCGCTGGCTACACCTTC.